This T cell receptor (beta chain) stems from a study of T cell repertoires in cytomegalovirus infection. Across the study: Signatures in public TCR beta sequences pointed to both CMV infection and matching HLA type.

Losses at the gene ends were 0 bases for V and 0 bases for J; bases not matched to a gene: 9. Germline V gene sequence: CDR1 DFQATT, CDR2 SNEGSKA (reference sequence). The CDR3 contains 19 residues. Each CDR3 protein is one row after TCRdb ran MiXCR on the reads. The table lists 400,000 to 550,000 distinct CDR3 sequences, roughly 10% of them singletons. Specimen: PBMCs. The chain has TRBV20-1 and TRBJ2-7; 15 bases align to TRBD2. The receptor was isolated from a human donor in good health (CMV status not recorded). Some clones in this sample may be carry-over from other donors' samples. The CDR3 loop reads CSARDSGTSGGPSSYEQYF. As DNA, the CDR3 is TGCAGTGCTAGAGATTCAGGGACTAGCGGGGGGCCGAGCTCCTACGAGCAGTACTTC.